This entry describes one TCR beta chain. The CDR3 has 14 amino acids. Germline CDR1 MNHEY, CDR2 SVGAGI. The ends lost 5 bases at V and 4 bases at J; junction bases unmatched: 7. The entry originates in a study of blood T cell repertoires in COVID-19. For the study at large: Both acute and convalescent COVID-19 samples were obtained from the United States, Italy and Spain. T cells, B-cell-depleted T cells, or PBMCs provided the cDNA or gDNA that served as material.

Original methodology: Reference gene primer amplification gave estimated nucleated cell counts. Sequenced by immunoSEQ multiplex PCR; TCRdb stores in-frame clones only, minus some. The DNA gave D and trimming, while V, J and clone size come from that table. The repertoire includes over 200,000 clones, roughly 90% of them detected once, and about 2.5% sits in the top ten. This chain links TRBV6-5 with TRBJ1-2; 7 bases align to TRBD1. Sequencing was performed on peripheral blood. This receptor was taken from a woman aged 60-70 years with acute or convalescent COVID-19. In nucleotides, the CDR3 is TGTGCCAGCAGTAGATCCCGGGACAGCTATGGCTACACCTTC. Its protein is CASSRSRDSYGYTF.